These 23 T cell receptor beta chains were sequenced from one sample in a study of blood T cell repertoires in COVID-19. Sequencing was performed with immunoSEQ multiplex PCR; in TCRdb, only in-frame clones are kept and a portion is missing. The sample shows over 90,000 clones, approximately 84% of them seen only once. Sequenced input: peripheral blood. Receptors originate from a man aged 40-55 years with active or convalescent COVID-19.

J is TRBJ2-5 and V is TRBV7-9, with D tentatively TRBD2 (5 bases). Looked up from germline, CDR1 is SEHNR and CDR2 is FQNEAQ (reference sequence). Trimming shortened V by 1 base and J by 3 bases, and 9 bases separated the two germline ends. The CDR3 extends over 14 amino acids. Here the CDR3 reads CASSLDGGKETQYF. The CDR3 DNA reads TGTGCCAGCAGCTTAGATGGAGGAAAAGAGACCCAGTACTTC.

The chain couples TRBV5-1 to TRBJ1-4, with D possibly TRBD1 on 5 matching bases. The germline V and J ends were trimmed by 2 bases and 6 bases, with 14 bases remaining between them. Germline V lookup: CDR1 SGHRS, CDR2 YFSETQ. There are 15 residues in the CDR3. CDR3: CASSFQGIVDEKLFF. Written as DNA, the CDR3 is TGCGCCAGCAGCTTCCAGGGAATTGTGGATGAAAAACTGTTTTTT.

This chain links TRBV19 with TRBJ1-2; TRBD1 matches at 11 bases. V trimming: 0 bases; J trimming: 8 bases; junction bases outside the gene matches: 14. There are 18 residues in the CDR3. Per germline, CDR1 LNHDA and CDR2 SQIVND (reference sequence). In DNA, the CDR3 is TGTGCCAGTAGTATAGATTCTCCGGACAGGGGGCGAAGGACGGGCTACACCTTC. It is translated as CASSIDSPDRGRRTGYTF.

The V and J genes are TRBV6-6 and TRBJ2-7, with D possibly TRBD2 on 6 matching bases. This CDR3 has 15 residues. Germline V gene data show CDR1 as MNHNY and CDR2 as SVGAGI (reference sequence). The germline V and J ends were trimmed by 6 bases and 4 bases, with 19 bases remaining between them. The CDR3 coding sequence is TGTGCCAGCAGGGGGGATAGCGGACCAAGTTACGAGCAGTACTTC. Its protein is CASRGDSGPSYEQYF.

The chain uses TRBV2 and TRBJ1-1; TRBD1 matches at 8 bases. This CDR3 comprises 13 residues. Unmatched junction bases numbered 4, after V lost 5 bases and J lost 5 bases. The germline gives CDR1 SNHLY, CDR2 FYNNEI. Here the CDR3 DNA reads TGTGCCAGCAGTATACAGGGGGGGACTGAAGCTTTCTTT. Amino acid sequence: CASSIQGGTEAFF. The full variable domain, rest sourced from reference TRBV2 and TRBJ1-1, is EPEVTQTPSHQVTQMGQEVILRCVPISNHLYFYWYRQILGQKVEFLVSFYNNEISEKSEIFDDQFSVERPDGSNFTLKIRSTKLEDSAMYFCASSIQGGTEAFFGQGTRLTVV.

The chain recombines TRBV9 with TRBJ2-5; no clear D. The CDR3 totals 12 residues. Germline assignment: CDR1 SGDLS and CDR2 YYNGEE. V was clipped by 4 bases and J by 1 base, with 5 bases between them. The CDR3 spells CASSPGQETQYF. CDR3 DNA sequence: TGTGCCAGCAGCCCCGGCCAAGAGACCCAGTACTTC.

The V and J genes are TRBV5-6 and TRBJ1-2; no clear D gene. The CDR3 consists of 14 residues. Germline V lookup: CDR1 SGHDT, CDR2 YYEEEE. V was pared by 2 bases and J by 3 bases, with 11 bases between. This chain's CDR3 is CASSLPRGYYGYTF. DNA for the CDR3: TGTGCCAGCAGCTTACCCCGCGGGTACTATGGCTACACCTTC.

The CDR3 region is CASSWGQVGSYEQYF. The CDR3 DNA reads TGTGCCAGCAGCTGGGGACAGGTCGGATCTTACGAGCAGTACTTC. This rearrangement joins TRBV6-2 or TRBV6-3 to TRBJ2-7; 8 nucleotides agree with TRBD1. V gave up 6 bases and J gave up 4 bases; unmatched junction bases: 11. Germline V gives CDR1 MNHEY, CDR2 SVGEGT. The CDR3 has 15 residues.

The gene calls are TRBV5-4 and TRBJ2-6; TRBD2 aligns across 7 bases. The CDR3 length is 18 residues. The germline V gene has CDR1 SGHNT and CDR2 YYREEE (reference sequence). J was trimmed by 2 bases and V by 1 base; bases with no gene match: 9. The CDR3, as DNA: TGTGCCAGCAGCTTGCGGGGGAGGGGAGCAACTGGGGCCAACGTCCTGACTTTC. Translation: CASSLRGRGATGANVLTF.

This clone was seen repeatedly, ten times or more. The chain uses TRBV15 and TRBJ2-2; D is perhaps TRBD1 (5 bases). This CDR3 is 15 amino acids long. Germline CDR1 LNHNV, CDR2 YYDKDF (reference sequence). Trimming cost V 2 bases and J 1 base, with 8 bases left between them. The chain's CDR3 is CATSRQGLNTGELFF. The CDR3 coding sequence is TGTGCCACCAGCAGACAGGGCCTGAACACCGGGGAGCTGTTTTTT.

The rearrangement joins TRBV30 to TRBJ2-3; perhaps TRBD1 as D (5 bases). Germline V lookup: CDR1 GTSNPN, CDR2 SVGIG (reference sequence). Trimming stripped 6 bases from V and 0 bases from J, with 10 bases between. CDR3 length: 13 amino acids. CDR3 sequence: CACSQGSTDTQYF. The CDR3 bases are TGTGCCTGTTCCCAGGGAAGCACAGATACGCAGTATTTT.

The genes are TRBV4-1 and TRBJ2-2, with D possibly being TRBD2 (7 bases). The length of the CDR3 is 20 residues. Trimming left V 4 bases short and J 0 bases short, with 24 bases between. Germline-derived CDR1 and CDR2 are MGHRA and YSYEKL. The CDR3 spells CASSLRQGRDIPANTGELFF. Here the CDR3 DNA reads TGCGCCAGCAGCCTTCGGCAGGGGAGGGATATTCCCGCGAACACCGGGGAGCTGTTTTTT.

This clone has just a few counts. The CDR3 bases are TGTGCCAGCTCTCGGCGACAGGGGGAAACTGAAGCTTTCTTT. This encodes CASSRRQGETEAFF. V usage is TRBV18 and J usage is TRBJ1-1; 9 nucleotides align to TRBD1. The CDR3 has 14 amino acids. Germline CDR1 and CDR2: KGHSH and LQKENI. Trimming cost V 6 bases and J 5 bases; bases outside gene matches: 7.

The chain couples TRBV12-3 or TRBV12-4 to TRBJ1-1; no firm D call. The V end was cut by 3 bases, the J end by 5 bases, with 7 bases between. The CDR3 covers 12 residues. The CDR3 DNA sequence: TGTGCCAGCAGTTTCCGAGGGACTGAAGCTTTCTTT. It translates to CASSFRGTEAFF.

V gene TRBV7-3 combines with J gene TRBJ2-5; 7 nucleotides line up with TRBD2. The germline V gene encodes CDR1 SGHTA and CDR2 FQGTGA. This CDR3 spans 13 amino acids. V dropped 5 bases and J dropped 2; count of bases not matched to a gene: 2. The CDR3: CASSPGLQETQYF. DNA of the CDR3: TGTGCCAGCAGCCCGGGACTACAAGAGACCCAGTACTTC.

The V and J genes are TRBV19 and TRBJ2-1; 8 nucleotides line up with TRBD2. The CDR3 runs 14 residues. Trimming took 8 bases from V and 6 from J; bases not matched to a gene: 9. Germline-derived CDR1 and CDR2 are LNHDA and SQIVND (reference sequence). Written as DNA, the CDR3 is TGTGCCAGTGCGGGATGGGCGGGGGGCAATGAGCAGTTCTTC. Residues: CASAGWAGGNEQFF.

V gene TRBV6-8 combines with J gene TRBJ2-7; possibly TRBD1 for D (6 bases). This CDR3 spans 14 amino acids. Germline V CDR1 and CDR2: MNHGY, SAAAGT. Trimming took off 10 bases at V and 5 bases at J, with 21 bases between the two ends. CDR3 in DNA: TGTGCCAACATACTTAACAGGGTCCGGGACGAGCAGTACTTC. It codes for CANILNRVRDEQYF.

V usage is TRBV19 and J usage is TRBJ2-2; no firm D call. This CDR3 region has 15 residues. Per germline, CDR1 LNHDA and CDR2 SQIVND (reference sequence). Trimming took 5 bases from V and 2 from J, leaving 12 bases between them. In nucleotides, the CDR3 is TGTGCCAGTAGTCCCGAGAGGTACAACACCGGGGAGCTGTTTTTT. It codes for CASSPERYNTGELFF.

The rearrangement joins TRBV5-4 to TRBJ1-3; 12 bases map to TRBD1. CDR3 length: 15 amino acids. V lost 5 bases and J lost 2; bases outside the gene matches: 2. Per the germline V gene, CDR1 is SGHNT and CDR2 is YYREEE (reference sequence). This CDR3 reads CASSWDRGPGNTIYF. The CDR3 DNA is TGTGCCAGCAGTTGGGACAGGGGGCCTGGAAACACCATATATTTT.

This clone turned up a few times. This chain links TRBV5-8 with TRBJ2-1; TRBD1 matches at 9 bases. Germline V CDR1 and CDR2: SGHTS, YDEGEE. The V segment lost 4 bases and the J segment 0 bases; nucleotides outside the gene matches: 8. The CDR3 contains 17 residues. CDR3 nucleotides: TGTGCCAGCAGCCCCCTGATGGGACAGGGCTCCTACAATGAGCAGTTCTTC. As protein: CASSPLMGQGSYNEQFF.

In DNA form, the CDR3 reads TGTGCCAGCAGTTACGTGAAGGGGGAAGGTAATTCACCCCTCCACTTT. This gives the protein CASSYVKGEGNSPLHF. The chain recombines TRBV6-5 with TRBJ1-6, with D maybe TRBD1 (6 bases). CDR3 size: 16 residues. Germline CDR1 is MNHEY and CDR2 is SVGAGI. The V gene lost 2 bases and the J gene lost 6 bases, with 14 bases spanning the gap.

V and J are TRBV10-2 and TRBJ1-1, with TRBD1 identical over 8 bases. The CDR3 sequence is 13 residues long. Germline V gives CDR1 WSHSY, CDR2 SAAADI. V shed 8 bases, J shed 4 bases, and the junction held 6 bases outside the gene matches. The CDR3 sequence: CASSQGVGTEAFF. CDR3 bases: TGCGCCAGCTCACAGGGGGTAGGCACTGAAGCTTTCTTT.

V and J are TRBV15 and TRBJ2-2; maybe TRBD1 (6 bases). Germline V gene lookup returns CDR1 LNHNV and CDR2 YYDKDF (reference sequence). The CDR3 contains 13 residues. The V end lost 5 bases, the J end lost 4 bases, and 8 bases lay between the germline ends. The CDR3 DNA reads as TGTGCCACCAGCCAGGGGATCACCGGGGAGCTGTTTTTT. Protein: CATSQGITGELFF.